This TCR beta chain was retrieved from a study of Graves' ophthalmopathy and Graves' hyperthyroidism. Looking at the study overall: A follow-up of 18 months without ophthalmopathy meant that hyperthyroidism was stable. Overall study findings and caveats: The model flagged ophthalmopathy progression at roughly 70% sensitivity and around 72% specificity.

This clonotype showed up many times. No antigen is known for it. Participants with hyperthyroidism, aged 18 to 65, were newly diagnosed with under 2 months' duration. Orbital computed tomography, thyroid ultrasound, TRAb, serum thyroxine and clinical symptoms formed the basis of diagnosis. This CDR3 comprises 14 residues. Germline CDR1 reads SGDLS; CDR2 reads YYNGEE. Trimming pared 4 bases from V and 2 bases from J, leaving 13 bases between. From RNA, the CDR3 regions of TCR beta chains were amplified and sequenced. RT-PCR in the first round used HTBI primers; a second-round multiplex PCR followed. TCRdb reprocessed the multiplex PCR reads via MiXCR and lists one record per CDR3 protein. The table shows roughly 1.1 million distinct CDR3 sequences, with 35% to 45% occurring only once.

The sequence was obtained from an adult man with Graves' hyperthyroidism. The sequencing sample was made of peripheral blood or thyroid tissue (not recorded which). J is TRBJ2-7 and V is TRBV9, with a tentative D call TRBD1 (5 bases). CDR3 sequence (DNA): TGTGCCAGCAGCCCGAAACAGGAGACCTACGAGCAGTACTTC. This encodes CASSPKQETYEQYF.